This TCR beta chain emerged from a study of blood T cell repertoires in COVID-19 (dated by TCRdb to 2018 to 2021). About the study as a whole: The collaborator samples originated in the United States, Italy and Spain and spanned the acute and convalescent phases of COVID-19. The prospective study material was composed of cDNA or gDNA derived from T cells, B-cell-depleted T cells, or PBMCs. Subjects who had been exposed to COVID-19, were actively infected with it, or had recovered from it provided the deeply sampled blood TCRbeta repertoires that made up the dataset. A freely available public database, intended as a resource for researchers studying the immune response to SARS-CoV-2, is where the repertoires were released. Samples were obtained from the ongoing ImmuneRACE study (first 160 participants) and from 1,254 subjects provided by 6 global collaborators. Sample metadata almost always included a de-identified subject ID, COVID-19 status, age in years and sex. Where available, HLA class I and class II types were taken from metadata supplied by the sample provider and were not determined by assay-based typing. General conclusions and limits of the study: The amount of clinical and demographic metadata varied by source and participant and was provided uncurated.

The cysteine opens and the phenylalanine closes a CDR3 of 17 amino acids. Of the read, only the CDR3 DNA is kept; its 51 bases are in frame from base 1. Taken from the germline V gene (reference sequence), the CDR1 and CDR2 loops are SEHNR and FQNEAQ. V loses 2 bases, J loses 8 bases, and the germline ends lie 24 bases apart. Enrolling through a virtual design, the prospective study's participants ranged in age from roughly 18 to 89 years and lived across more than 20 United States geographic areas. In the prospective study, participants were assigned to cohorts based on the clinical history participants reported in a screening survey and a study questionnaire. Recovered participants in ImmuneRACE Cohort 3 were defined as having two consecutive negative NP/OP PCR tests, clearance from a healthcare professional, or resolution of symptoms. Each participant in the prospective study had whole blood, serum and a nasopharyngeal or oropharyngeal swab collected by mobile phlebotomists. Additional blood draws and questionnaires over an approximately two-month period could optionally be provided by prospective study participants. Before DNA extraction, prospective study blood samples were shipped either frozen or at room temperature.

TCRbeta CDR3 regions were amplified from genomic DNA using the immunoSEQ Assay, a bias-controlled multiplex PCR. The study's own analysis went as follows. The number of nucleated cells in each sample was estimated from the amplification of reference gene primers within the assay. To quantify the absolute abundance of each unique TCRbeta CDR3 rearrangement, sequence reads were collapsed and filtered. For each sample, productive Simpson clonality was calculated as the square root of Simpson's diversity index over productive rearrangements. In its TCRdb copy, this immuneACCESS table keeps in-frame sequences only and misses some clones. Where compared with another copy, unresolved V genes explain less than half of these, and the others have no known cause. The DNA gave D and trimming, while V, J and clone size come from that table. The sample records about 240,000 clones, around 89% of which are singletons. The ten largest account for around 4% of the sample.

As to this clone: What this receptor recognizes is not known. No qualities accompany the bases; no much larger clone lies one base away.

The rearranged chain carries TRBV7-9 and TRBJ1-1; a confident D gene designation cannot be given. Sequenced: PBMCs or T cells enriched from blood (not recorded which). The clonotype was recovered from a woman aged 30 to 39 who had recovered from COVID-19. The base sequence is TGTGCCAGCAGCTTATATAGCTCAAGACTGAACACTGTAGAAGCTTTCTTT. This encodes CASSLYSSRLNTVEAFF.